What follows are 25 T cell receptor beta chains derived from one specimen sequenced in a study of PD-1 blockade in classical Hodgkin lymphoma. The data were produced by immunoSEQ multiplex PCR, yet TCRdb's version contains in-frame clones alone and is incomplete. Of about 40,000 clones in the sample, around 80% were seen once. Every patient relapsed after autologous stem cell transplantation, and brentuximab vedotin exposure varied. The input for sequencing was peripheral blood mononuclear cells (PBMCs), taken at baseline. The receptors derive from a human donor with classical Hodgkin lymphoma.

The chain joins TRBV29-1 to TRBJ2-7, with 12 bases fitting TRBD1. CDR1 is SQVTM, CDR2 ANQGSEA, per germline. The V and J ends lost 6 bases and 3 bases, in that order; junction bases with no gene match: 18. This CDR3 region has 18 residues. CDR3 bases: TGCAGCGTCCCGCACCGGGACAGGGGGCGGGAGATCGGCTACGAGCAGTACTTC. It is translated as CSVPHRDRGREIGYEQYF.

The rearrangement joins TRBV4-1 to TRBJ1-1, with D possibly being TRBD1 (6 bases). Germline V gene sequence: CDR1 MGHRA, CDR2 YSYEKL. V lost 2 bases, J lost 1 base, and 17 bases lay in between. The CDR3 runs to 17 residues. CDR3 sequence (DNA): TGCGCCAGCAGCCAAAGGCCGGGGGGCCCAGGGAACACTGAAGCTTTCTTT. Protein: CASSQRPGGPGNTEAFF.

The V call is TRBV4-2, the J call TRBJ1-5; no reliable D call. CDR3 length: 15 amino acids. Germline CDR1 LGHNA, CDR2 YNFKEQ. V was cut by 5 bases and J by 2 bases, with 13 bases left in between. This CDR3 is CASSSTGSGNQPQHF. The CDR3 DNA reads TGTGCCAGCAGCTCTACGGGTTCGGGCAATCAGCCCCAGCATTTT.

This clone turned up a few times. V gene TRBV11-2 combines with J gene TRBJ1-3; D gene unclear. This CDR3 contains 15 residues. The V end lost 5 bases, the J end lost 4 bases, and 15 bases lay between the germline ends. Germline V gene lookup returns CDR1 SGHAT and CDR2 FQNNGV. As DNA, the CDR3 is TGTGCCAGCAGCCGTGCGTTAGCAGGCGGAAACACCATATATTTT. It yields the protein CASSRALAGGNTIYF.

This chain connects TRBV5-4 to TRBJ2-3, with 7 bases aligning to TRBD1. With 4 bases clipped from V and 0 bases from J, the junction kept 5 bases outside the gene matches. The CDR3 spans 15 residues. Germline CDR1 is SGHNT and CDR2 is YYREEE (reference sequence). The CDR3 region is CASSEGTASTDTQYF. CDR3 coding DNA: TGTGCCAGCAGCGAAGGGACAGCAAGCACAGATACGCAGTATTTT.

The chain combines TRBV9 with TRBJ1-1; D not resolved. The germline V gene has CDR1 SGDLS and CDR2 YYNGEE. V was pared by 0 bases and J by 5 bases, with 8 bases between. CDR3 length: 13 amino acids. The CDR3 spells CASSVGRKTEAFF. DNA of the CDR3: TGTGCCAGCAGCGTAGGTCGAAAGACTGAAGCTTTCTTT.

The chain carries TRBV11-2 and TRBJ1-5; D unclear. CDR1 is SGHAT, CDR2 FQNNGV, per germline. There are 15 residues in the CDR3. V was cut by 4 bases and J by 2 bases, with 12 bases left in between. For the CDR3, the DNA is TGTGCCAGCAGCTCTACGGGTTCGGGCAATCAGCCCCAGCATTTT. Translated: CASSSTGSGNQPQHF. The full variable domain, completed using reference TRBV11-2 and TRBJ1-5, is EAGVAQSPRYKIIEKRQSVAFWCNPISGHATLYWYQQILGQGPKLLIQFQNNGVVDDSQLPKDRFSAERLKGVDSTLKIQPAKLEDSAVYLCASSSTGSGNQPQHFGDGTRLSIL.

This chain joins TRBV29-1 and TRBJ1-2; D is unresolved. CDR1 SQVTM and CDR2 ANQGSEA come from the germline V gene. CDR3 length: 9 amino acids. V lost 6 bases and J 2 bases, leaving 1 base between the germline ends. CDR3 bases: TGCAGCGTCAACTATGGCTACACCTTC. Translated, it gives CSVNYGYTF.

The rearrangement uses TRBV29-1 and TRBJ2-7; D is ambiguous. This CDR3 contains 11 residues. Trimming removed 5 bases from V and 4 bases from J, with 9 bases in between. The germline V gene has CDR1 SQVTM and CDR2 ANQGSEA. CDR3 sequence (DNA): TGCAGCGTTTCCGAGAGTTACGAGCAGTACTTC. Translation gives CSVSESYEQYF.

The genes are TRBV2 and TRBJ2-7; 7 bases are shared with TRBD2. After removal of 6 bases from V and 3 bases from J, the junction contained 11 bases not matched to a gene. Germline V gene lookup returns CDR1 SNHLY and CDR2 FYNNEI. This CDR3 comprises 15 residues. CDR3 region: CASRGGTFTYYEQYF. CDR3 sequence (DNA): TGTGCCAGCAGGGGGGGGACTTTTACTTACTACGAGCAGTACTTC.

CDR3 sequence (DNA): TGCGCCAGCAGCCAAGATGGGATACGCGATGAGCAGTTCTTC. This sequence encodes CASSQDGIRDEQFF. The chain employs TRBV4-1 and TRBJ2-1; D not resolved. Germline CDR1 and CDR2: MGHRA and YSYEKL. The CDR3 runs to 14 residues. V was clipped by 0 bases and J by 8 bases, with 11 bases between them.

The rearrangement joins TRBV6-1 to TRBJ1-1, with D unresolved. V dropped 1 base and J dropped 1 base, with 10 bases sitting between them. The CDR3 has 15 amino acids. The germline V gene has CDR1 MNHNS and CDR2 SASEGT. The CDR3 nucleotides are TGTGCCAGCAGTGAAGTGTTCGAGAGGAACACTGAAGCTTTCTTT. Protein: CASSEVFERNTEAFF.

The chain joins TRBV5-1 to TRBJ1-3, with D maybe TRBD1 (5 bases). The CDR3 has 15 amino acids. The ends were cut back, 4 bases at V and 7 bases at J, with 18 bases in the middle. Germline values: CDR1 SGHRS, CDR2 YFSETQ. In DNA, the CDR3 is TGCGCCAGCAGCCGCGGGACCCCGAGCTGGAACACCATATATTTT. This translates into CASSRGTPSWNTIYF.

DNA of the CDR3: TGTGCCAGCAGAGAGACAGGGATGGGCACTGAAGCTTTCTTT. Translating gives CASRETGMGTEAFF. The gene calls are TRBV6-1 and TRBJ1-1; TRBD1 matches at 7 bases. The CDR3 sequence is 14 residues long. Germline trimming cut 6 bases from V and 4 bases from J; bases unmatched to any gene: 8. Germline V CDR1 and CDR2: MNHNS, SASEGT.

About this clone itself: The DNA is left out, because the CDR3 cannot be placed on it with certainty; the CDR3 is given as TCRdb lists it. This sample includes further DNA sequences coding for the same CDR3. The chain uses TRBV28 and TRBJ1-2; the D call of TRBD1 is as the table states it, not checked on the DNA. Including both end residues, the CDR3 is 14 amino acids long. CDR1 is MDHEN and CDR2 is SYDVKM in the germline V gene. The CDR3 is CASSFGQGARGYTF.

The gene calls are TRBV5-4 and TRBJ2-5; D unclear. CDR1 is SGHNT, CDR2 YYREEE, per germline (reference sequence). The CDR3 spans 14 residues. V lost 4 bases to trimming and J lost 0 bases, with 10 bases between them. As DNA, the CDR3 is TGTGCCAGCAGCCCTGAGCCCTACCAAGAGACCCAGTACTTC. Its protein product is CASSPEPYQETQYF.

CDR3 bases: TGCGCCAGCAGCCAGAACCCCGGGACTAGCGGGGCACCAGATACGCAGTATTTT. Its protein product is CASSQNPGTSGAPDTQYF. The V call is TRBV4-1, the J call TRBJ2-3, with 13 bases lining up with TRBD2. The CDR3 runs to 18 residues. V lost 3 bases to trimming and J lost 4 bases; unmatched junction nucleotides: 10. Germline CDR1 and CDR2: MGHRA and YSYEKL.

This chain uses TRBV2 with TRBJ2-7, with 13 bases identical to TRBD2. Germline lookup yields CDR1 SNHLY and CDR2 FYNNEI. The CDR3 has 18 amino acids. V dropped 4 bases and J dropped 7; count of bases not matched to a gene: 16. The CDR3, as DNA: TGTGCCAGCAGTGTACACAATGTGGGGACTAGCGGGACGGGGGAGCAGTACTTC. It codes for CASSVHNVGTSGTGEQYF. Full variable domain (rest looked up from reference TRBV2 and TRBJ2-7): EPEVTQTPSHQVTQMGQEVILRCVPISNHLYFYWYRQILGQKVEFLVSFYNNEISEKSEIFDDQFSVERPDGSNFTLKIRSTKLEDSAMYFCASSVHNVGTSGTGEQYFGPGTRLTVT.

V gene TRBV5-4 combines with J gene TRBJ2-3, with TRBD2 matching over 9 bases. The CDR3 length is 17 residues. V shed 1 base, J shed 0 bases, and the junction held 6 bases outside the gene matches. Germline V lookup: CDR1 SGHNT, CDR2 YYREEE (reference sequence). The CDR3 sequence: CASSLSEGTSSTDTQYF. CDR3 nucleotide sequence: TGTGCCAGCAGCTTGAGCGAAGGGACTAGCAGCACAGATACGCAGTATTTT. Based on the CDR3 plus reference TRBV5-4 and TRBJ2-3, the full variable domain is ETGVTQSPTHLIKTRGQQVTLRCSSQSGHNTVSWYQQALGQGPQFIFQYYREEENGRGNFPPRFSGLQFPNYSSELNVNALELDDSALYLCASSLSEGTSSTDTQYFGPGTRLTVL.

This chain uses TRBV5-1 with TRBJ2-6; tentative D call: TRBD2 (7 bases). In germline, CDR1 is SGHRS, CDR2 YFSETQ. Trimming stripped 2 bases from V and 2 bases from J, with 11 bases between. The CDR3 extends over 16 amino acids. CDR3 loop: CASSFREGAGANVLTF. For the CDR3, the DNA is TGCGCCAGCAGCTTTAGGGAGGGGGCTGGGGCCAACGTCCTGACTTTC.

V gene TRBV6-6 combines with J gene TRBJ1-5; D gene uncertain. CDR1 is MNHNY and CDR2 is SVGAGI in the germline V gene (reference sequence). V was cut by 9 bases and J by 2 bases, with 8 bases left in between. The CDR3 runs to 12 residues. The CDR3 DNA follows: TGTGCCAGTCGGTTAGGCAATCAGCCCCAGCATTTT. The encoded protein is CASRLGNQPQHF.

The rearrangement joins TRBV7-9 to TRBJ2-2; possibly TRBD1 for D (5 bases). V lost 8 bases to trimming and J lost 3 bases, with 13 bases between them. This CDR3 region has 14 residues. CDR1 SEHNR and CDR2 FQNEAQ come from the germline V gene (reference sequence). The chain's CDR3 is CASGRGLDTGELFF. DNA for the CDR3: TGTGCCAGCGGAAGGGGCCTGGACACCGGGGAGCTGTTTTTT.

This clone appeared a single time. The chain links TRBV5-1 to TRBJ2-6; no clear D gene. V lost 2 bases and J 4 bases, leaving 13 bases between the germline ends. The CDR3 is 16 amino acids. Germline loops: CDR1 SGHRS, CDR2 YFSETQ. For the CDR3, the DNA is TGCGCCAGCAGCTTTTGGGGTCCCGGAGGGGCCAACGTCCTGACTTTC. Its translation is CASSFWGPGGANVLTF.

This chain joins TRBV7-9 and TRBJ2-5, with D possibly TRBD1 on 6 matching bases. Germline V gene lookup returns CDR1 SEHNR and CDR2 FQNEAQ (reference sequence). The germline V and J ends were trimmed by 4 bases and 3 bases, with 15 bases remaining between them. The CDR3 loop spans 15 amino acids. The CDR3, as DNA: TGTGCCAGCAGCTCCGTTCAGGGGCCGAAAGAGACCCAGTACTTC. It translates to CASSSVQGPKETQYF. The whole variable domain, remainder taken from reference TRBV7-9 and TRBJ2-5, is DTGVSQNPRHKITKRGQNVTFRCDPISEHNRLYWYRQTLGQGPEFLTYFQNEAQLEKSRLLSDRFSAERPKGSFSTLEIQRTEQGDSAMYLCASSSVQGPKETQYFGPGTRLLVL.

The chain carries TRBV29-1 and TRBJ2-4; 7 bases are a match to TRBD2. Germline V gene sequence: CDR1 SQVTM, CDR2 ANQGSEA. CDR3 length equals 13 residues. The V segment lost 4 bases and the J segment 3 bases; nucleotides outside the gene matches: 3. CDR3 in amino acids: CSVGGGGKNIQYF. The CDR3, as DNA: TGCAGCGTTGGGGGGGGTGGCAAAAACATTCAGTACTTC.